This T cell receptor beta chain was identified during a study of OX40 agonist ivuxolimab in advanced cancers. Study-wide background: Earlier treatment with anti-PD-1, anti-PD-L1 or anti-CTLA-4 was permitted, and 30% to 40% had received some.

Points from the study as a whole: It was also the case that some nonresponders had low normalized T-cell clonal expansion. CD4+ and CD8+ T cells in blood underwent clonal expansion by week 6 at 0.1 to 3.0 mg/kg.

Any history of autoimmune disease or systemic immunosuppression disqualified patients. Assay: immunoSEQ multiplex PCR; the TCRdb copy retains only in-frame clones and omits some. The table includes about 50,000 clones, roughly 91% detected once. Germline V gene lookup returns CDR1 LGHNA and CDR2 YSLEER. The CDR3 length is 16 residues. V shed 4 bases and J 3 bases; nucleotides not matched to a gene: 9. A note on this clone: What it binds is not known.

This chain uses TRBV4-3 with TRBJ2-5; 9 nucleotides align to TRBD2. This TCR derives from an adult with an advanced solid tumor such as melanoma, head and neck, liver or kidney cancer. Specimen: CD4+ or CD8+ T cells sorted from blood, collected in a trial of the OX40 agonist ivuxolimab. CDR3 coding DNA: TGCGCCAGCAGCCTGATCCTAGCGGGATTAGAAGAGACCCAGTACTTC. This sequence encodes CASSLILAGLEETQYF.